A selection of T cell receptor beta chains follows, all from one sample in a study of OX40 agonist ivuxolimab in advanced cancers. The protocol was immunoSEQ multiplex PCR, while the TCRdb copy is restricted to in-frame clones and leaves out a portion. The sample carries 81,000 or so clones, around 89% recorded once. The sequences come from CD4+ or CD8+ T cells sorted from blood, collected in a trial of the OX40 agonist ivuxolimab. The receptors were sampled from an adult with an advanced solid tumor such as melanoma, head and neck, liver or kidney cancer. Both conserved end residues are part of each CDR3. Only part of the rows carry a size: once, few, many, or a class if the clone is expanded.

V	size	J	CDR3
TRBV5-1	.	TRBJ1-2	CASSLDERGYTF
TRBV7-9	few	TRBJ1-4	CASSFRQELFF
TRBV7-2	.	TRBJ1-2	CASSVLQGGGYGYTF
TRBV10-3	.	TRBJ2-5	CAISDYSQETQYF
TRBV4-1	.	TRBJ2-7	CASSQDWPGLEQYF
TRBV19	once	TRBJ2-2	CASSAIGGGWSGELFF
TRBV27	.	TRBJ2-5	CASSFEAATTQYF
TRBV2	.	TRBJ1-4	CASKGGLGEKLFF
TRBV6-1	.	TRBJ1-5	CASREQGSGQPQHF
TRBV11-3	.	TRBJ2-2	CASSQLTGAGELFF
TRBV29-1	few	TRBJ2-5	CSVSGPGTQQETQYF
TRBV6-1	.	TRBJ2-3	CATDTRPQYF
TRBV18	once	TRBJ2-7	CASSAGTVSYEQYF
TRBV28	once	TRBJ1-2	CASRRAPDGYTF
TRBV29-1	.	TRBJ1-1	CSVEVAQNTEAFF
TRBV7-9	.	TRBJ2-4	CASSPGAGVIKNIQYF
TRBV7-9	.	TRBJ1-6	CASSPPGTLWSPLHF
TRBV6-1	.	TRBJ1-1	CASRRGVGTEAFF
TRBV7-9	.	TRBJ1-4	CASSSRQGREKLFF
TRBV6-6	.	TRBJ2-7	CASSITSRAYEQYF